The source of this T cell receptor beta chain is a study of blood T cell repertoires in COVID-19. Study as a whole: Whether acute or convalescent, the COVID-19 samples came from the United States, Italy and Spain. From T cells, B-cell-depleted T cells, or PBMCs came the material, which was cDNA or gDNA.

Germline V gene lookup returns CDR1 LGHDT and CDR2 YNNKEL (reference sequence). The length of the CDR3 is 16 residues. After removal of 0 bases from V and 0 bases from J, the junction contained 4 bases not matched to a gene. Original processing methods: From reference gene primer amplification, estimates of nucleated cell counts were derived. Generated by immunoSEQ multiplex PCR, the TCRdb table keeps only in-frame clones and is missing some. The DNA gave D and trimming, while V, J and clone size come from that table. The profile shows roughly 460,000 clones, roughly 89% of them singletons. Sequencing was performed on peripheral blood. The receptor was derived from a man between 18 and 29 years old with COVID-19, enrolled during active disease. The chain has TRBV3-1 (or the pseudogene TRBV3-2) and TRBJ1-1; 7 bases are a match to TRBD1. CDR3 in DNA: TGTGCCAGCAGCCAAGATCCCGACAGGGTGAACACTGAAGCTTTCTTT. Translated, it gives CASSQDPDRVNTEAFF.